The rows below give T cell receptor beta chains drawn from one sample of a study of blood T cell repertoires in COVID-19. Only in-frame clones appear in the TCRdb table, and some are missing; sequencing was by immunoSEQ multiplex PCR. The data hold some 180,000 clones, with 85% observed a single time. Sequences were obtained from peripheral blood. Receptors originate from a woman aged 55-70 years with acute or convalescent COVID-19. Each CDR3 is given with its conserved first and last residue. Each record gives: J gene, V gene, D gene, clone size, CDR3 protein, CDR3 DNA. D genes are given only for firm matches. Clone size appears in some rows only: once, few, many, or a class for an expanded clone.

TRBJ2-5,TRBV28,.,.,CASDSFRQGRGETQYF,TGTGCCAGCGACTCCTTTCGACAGGGGAGGGGAGAGACCCAGTACTTC
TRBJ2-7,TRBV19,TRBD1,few,CASSIATGDYEQYF,TGTGCCAGTAGTATAGCTACAGGGGACTACGAGCAGTACTTC
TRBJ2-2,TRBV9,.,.,CASSVEASNTGELFF,TGTGCCAGCAGCGTTGAGGCTTCGAACACCGGGGAGCTGTTTTTT
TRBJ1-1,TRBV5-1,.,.,CASSFGLSLGPKNTEAFF,TGCGCCAGCAGCTTTGGCCTATCCCTTGGGCCGAAAAACACTGAAGCTTTCTTT
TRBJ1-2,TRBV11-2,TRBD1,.,CASSSGQGGYTF,TGTGCCAGCAGCTCCGGACAGGGTGGCTACACCTTC
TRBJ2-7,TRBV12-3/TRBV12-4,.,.,CASSRLFYEQYF,TGTGCCAGCAGTAGACTATTCTACGAGCAGTACTTC
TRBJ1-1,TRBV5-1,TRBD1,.,CASSPATGMITEAFF,TGCGCCAGCAGCCCTGCGACAGGGATGATCACTGAAGCTTTCTTT
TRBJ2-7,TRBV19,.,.,CASSIALSGEQYF,TGTGCCAGTAGTATAGCCCTGTCCGGGGAGCAGTACTTC
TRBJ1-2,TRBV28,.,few,CASSSYAPRLYGYTF,TGTGCCAGCAGTTCCTACGCTCCCCGACTTTACGGCTACACCTTC
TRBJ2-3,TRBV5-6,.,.,CASSWRGDTQYF,TGTGCCAGCAGCTGGAGGGGAGATACGCAGTATTTT
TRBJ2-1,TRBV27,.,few,CASSFTVTGDQFF,TGTGCCAGCAGTTTTACGGTAACGGGGGACCAGTTCTTC
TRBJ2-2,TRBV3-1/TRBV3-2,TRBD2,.,CASSQDVVAGVRGGELFF,TGTGCCAGCAGCCAAGACGTAGTAGCGGGAGTTAGGGGCGGGGAGCTGTTTTTT
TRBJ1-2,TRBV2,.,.,CASSVGTGGYTF,TGTGCCAGCAGTGTAGGTACAGGTGGCTACACCTTC
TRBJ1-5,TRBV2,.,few,CASSVVGTINQPQHF,TGTGCCAGCAGTGTGGTAGGGACAATCAATCAGCCCCAGCATTTT
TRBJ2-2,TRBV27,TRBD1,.,CASSQTTHGQGKTGELFF,TGTGCCAGCAGCCAAACAACCCACGGACAGGGGAAGACCGGGGAGCTGTTTTTT
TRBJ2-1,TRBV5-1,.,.,CASSWDSLGNEQFF,TGCGCCAGCAGCTGGGACTCTTTGGGCAATGAGCAGTTCTTC
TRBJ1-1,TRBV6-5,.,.,CASSHPQGMNTEAFF,TGTGCCAGCAGTCATCCTCAGGGTATGAACACTGAAGCTTTCTTT
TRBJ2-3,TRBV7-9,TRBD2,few,CASSLGVGGRSTDTQYF,TGTGCCAGCAGCTTAGGCGTAGGCGGGAGGAGCACAGATACGCAGTATTTT
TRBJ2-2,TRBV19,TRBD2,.,CASSWTSGRADGELFF,TGTGCCAGTAGTTGGACTAGCGGGAGGGCCGACGGGGAGCTGTTTTTT
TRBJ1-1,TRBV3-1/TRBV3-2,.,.,CASSQEAGTSMNTEAFF,TGTGCCAGCAGCCAAGAAGCCGGGACATCCATGAACACTGAAGCTTTCTTT
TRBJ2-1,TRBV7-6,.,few,CASSPLGLGLYNEQFF,TGTGCCAGCAGCCCCCTGGGACTTGGACTCTACAATGAGCAGTTCTTC
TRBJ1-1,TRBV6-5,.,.,CASGGTGNTEAFF,TGTGCCAGCGGGGGGACCGGGAACACTGAAGCTTTCTTT
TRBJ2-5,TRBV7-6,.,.,CASSPARRETQYF,TGTGCCAGCAGCCCTGCCCGGCGGGAGACCCAGTACTTC
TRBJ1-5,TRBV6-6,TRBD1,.,CASRSDRVKDQPQHF,TGTGCCAGCAGGTCAGACAGGGTAAAGGATCAGCCCCAGCATTTT
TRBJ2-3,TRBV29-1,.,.,CSVLEITDTQYF,TGCAGCGTTCTAGAAATCACAGATACGCAGTATTTT
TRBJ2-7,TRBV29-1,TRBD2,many,CSVGGAGGPFEQYF,TGCAGCGTCGGGGGAGCGGGAGGGCCATTCGAGCAGTACTTC
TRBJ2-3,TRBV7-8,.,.,CASSLGQARGTDTQYF,TGTGCCAGCAGCTTAGGACAGGCTCGGGGCACAGATACGCAGTATTTT
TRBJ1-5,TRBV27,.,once,CASSWTAHQPQHF,TGTGCCAGCAGTTGGACTGCCCATCAGCCCCAGCATTTT